These 20 T cell receptor beta chains originate from one sample sequenced in a study of chemoradiotherapy in HPV16-positive cancers. Libraries were prepared by immunoSEQ multiplex PCR; TCRdb keeps only in-frame clonotypes and omits some of them. The profile shows tens of thousands of clones, 93% of them singletons. Sequences were derived from blood, sampled from a patient who underwent chemoradiotherapy. These receptors were obtained from a human donor with HPV-associated anogenital cancer.

The rearrangement uses TRBV11-3 and TRBJ1-5, with D unresolved. There are 16 residues in the CDR3. Germline V CDR1 and CDR2: SGHNT, YENEEA. V lost 1 base and J lost 0, with 10 bases in between. In DNA, the CDR3 is TGTGCCAGCAGCTTAGTATTCACAGATAGCAATCAGCCCCAGCATTTT. Translated: CASSLVFTDSNQPQHF.

This clone came up a few times. This chain uses TRBV18 with TRBJ2-2; D gene uncertain. The germline gives CDR1 KGHSH, CDR2 LQKENI. The CDR3 extends over 13 amino acids. V lost 3 bases and J 8 bases, leaving 10 bases between the germline ends. CDR3 nucleotides: TGTGCCAGCTCACCTGGGCCGTCAGGGGAGCTGTTTTTT. Translating it yields CASSPGPSGELFF.

This clone occurred once. This chain uses TRBV7-9 with TRBJ2-2; perhaps TRBD1 as D (7 bases). There are 16 residues in the CDR3. The germline gives CDR1 SEHNR, CDR2 FQNEAQ (reference sequence). V was trimmed by 5 bases and J by 2 bases, leaving 15 bases between them. The DNA for the CDR3 is TGTGCCAGCAGCCCTAGGCGGGACAGAAACACCGGGGAGCTGTTTTTT. Its translation: CASSPRRDRNTGELFF.

The chain carries TRBV10-1 and TRBJ1-3, with 12 bases that match TRBD1. From germline, CDR1 is WNHNN and CDR2 SYGVQD (reference sequence). J lost 2 bases, V lost 7 bases, and 15 bases had no gene match. The CDR3 has 19 amino acids. In DNA form, the CDR3 reads TGCGCCAGCACTTTATGCCTCCCGGGACAGGGGGCGACTGGAAACACCATATATTTT. Amino acid sequence: CASTLCLPGQGATGNTIYF.

Points on this clone: Other DNA variants within this sample encode the same CDR3. The genes are TRBV18 and TRBJ1-1; D call uncertain. V lost 3 bases to trimming and J lost 5 bases, with 4 bases between them. This CDR3 is 11 amino acids long. Germline V lookup: CDR1 KGHSH, CDR2 LQKENI. In DNA, the CDR3 is TGTGCCAGCTCACCCGGGACTGAAGCTTTCTTT. This encodes CASSPGTEAFF.

This chain connects TRBV6-1 to TRBJ2-5; 8 nucleotides line up with TRBD1. This CDR3 is 16 amino acids long. Germline trimming cut 2 bases from V and 1 base from J; bases unmatched to any gene: 6. Germline V CDR1 and CDR2: MNHNS, SASEGT. In nucleotides, the CDR3 is TGTGCCAGCAGTGAAACAGGGGGGCTGTTCCAAGAGACCCAGTACTTC. Translating gives CASSETGGLFQETQYF.

The chain combines TRBV7-8 with TRBJ1-1; unclear D gene. The CDR3 has 12 residues. Trimming took 1 base from V and 7 from J, leaving 7 bases between them. CDR1 is SGHVS, CDR2 FQNEAQ, per germline. The CDR3 DNA is TGTGCCAGCAGCTTAGGACCAATTGAAGCTTTCTTT. Its protein product is CASSLGPIEAFF. Full variable domain (rest looked up from reference TRBV7-8 and TRBJ1-1): GAGVSQSPRYKVAKRGQDVALRCDPISGHVSLFWYQQALGQGPEFLTYFQNEAQLDKSGLPSDRFFAERPEGSVSTLKIQRTQQEDSAVYLCASSLGPIEAFFGQGTRLTVV.

V gene TRBV6-5 combines with J gene TRBJ2-7, with a tentative D call TRBD1 (5 bases). With 3 bases removed from V and 5 bases from J, the gap between germline ends came to 17 bases. The germline gives CDR1 MNHEY, CDR2 SVGAGI. The CDR3 has 15 residues. The CDR3 nucleotides are TGTGCCAGCAGTTATACTCCAGGGTTAGCTCACGAGCAGTACTTC. This encodes CASSYTPGLAHEQYF.

The genes are TRBV9 and TRBJ1-2; D perhaps matches TRBD1 (6 bases). The V gene lost 3 bases and the J gene lost 5 bases, with 11 bases spanning the gap. Germline CDR1 and CDR2: SGDLS and YYNGEE. This CDR3 is built from 13 residues. The DNA for the CDR3 is TGTGCCAGCAGCGGCAGGGGCCTGTATGGCTACACCTTC. Translated, it gives CASSGRGLYGYTF.

V is TRBV5-1 and J is TRBJ2-7; perhaps TRBD1 as D (5 bases). With 0 bases removed from V and 4 bases from J, the gap between germline ends came to 8 bases. The CDR3 has 13 residues. Germline V lookup: CDR1 SGHRS, CDR2 YFSETQ. The DNA for the CDR3 is TGCGCCAGCAGCTTGGAGACAGCTTACGAGCAGTACTTC. This encodes CASSLETAYEQYF.

V and J are TRBV7-9 and TRBJ2-1; the D is unclear. The CDR3 spans 13 residues. In germline, CDR1 is SEHNR, CDR2 FQNEAQ (reference sequence). Trimming removed 5 bases from V and 4 bases from J, with 9 bases in between. DNA of the CDR3: TGTGCCAGCAGCCTTCAGCCATACAATGAGCAGTTCTTC. Protein: CASSLQPYNEQFF.

The chain couples TRBV6-5 to TRBJ2-5, with 15 bases matching TRBD2. The CDR3 has 14 amino acids. The germline CDR1 and CDR2 sequences are MNHEY and SVGAGI. With V trimmed by 6 bases and J by 6 bases, 2 bases remained unmatched. CDR3 nucleotides: TGTGCCAGCAGAGGGACTAGCGGGGGGAAGACCCAGTACTTC. Translated: CASRGTSGGKTQYF.

The rearrangement joins TRBV9 to TRBJ2-7; D is unresolved. V shed 4 bases and J shed 0 bases, with 11 bases lying between them. Germline CDR1 SGDLS, CDR2 YYNGEE. This CDR3 comprises 14 residues. The CDR3 sequence is CASSPQVSSYEQYF. CDR3 bases: TGTGCCAGCAGCCCTCAGGTGAGCTCCTACGAGCAGTACTTC.

V is TRBV10-3 and J is TRBJ1-1, with no clear D. From germline, CDR1 is ENHRY and CDR2 SYGVKD. Trimming took 9 bases from V and 1 from J, leaving 12 bases between them. This CDR3 is 13 amino acids long. CDR3 coding DNA: TGTGCCATTGCAATTACACCGAACACTGAAGCTTTCTTT. Residues: CAIAITPNTEAFF.

This clone has just one count. The chain uses TRBV28 and TRBJ2-7; possibly TRBD2 for D (5 bases). The CDR3 runs 12 residues. Germline values: CDR1 MDHEN, CDR2 SYDVKM. V lost 7 bases and J 3 bases, leaving 10 bases between the germline ends. The CDR3 reads CASNRRVYEQYF. The CDR3 nucleotides are TGTGCCAGCAATAGGCGGGTCTACGAGCAGTACTTC.

The gene calls are TRBV19 and TRBJ2-1; 11 bases are a match to TRBD1. Germline CDR1 and CDR2: LNHDA and SQIVND (reference sequence). Trimming cost V 3 bases and J 7 bases; bases outside gene matches: 5. This CDR3 region has 15 residues. CDR3 nucleotides: TGTGCCAGTAGTATCGGACAGGGGGCGTTAAATGAGCAGTTCTTC. Translation gives CASSIGQGALNEQFF.

As to this clone: At one end, the junction sequence differs from germline, possibly due to a read error. V and J are TRBV27 and TRBJ2-1; D unclear. The CDR3 loop spans 13 amino acids. Germline CDR1 reads MNHEY; CDR2 reads SMNVEV (reference sequence). In DNA, the CDR3 is TGTGCCAGCCGTTTAACGCGGTACAATGAGCAGTTCTTC. Its translation is CASRLTRYNEQFF.

V and J are TRBV4-2 and TRBJ1-2; a possible D gene is TRBD1 (5 bases). This CDR3 has 14 amino acids. V was trimmed by 4 bases and J by 4 bases, leaving 13 bases between them. Germline V gene lookup returns CDR1 LGHNA and CDR2 YNFKEQ. CDR3 in DNA: TGTGCCAGCAGCCCGGGCGCGGGGACCTATGGCTACACCTTC. Its translation: CASSPGAGTYGYTF.

This chain links TRBV2 with TRBJ2-1, with D tentatively TRBD2 (6 bases). The germline V gene has CDR1 SNHLY and CDR2 FYNNEI. The CDR3 has 15 amino acids. The V gene lost 6 bases and the J gene lost 2 bases, with 14 bases spanning the gap. The CDR3 region has the DNA TGTGCCAGCAGGGGCTGGGGAGGTCCCTACAATGAGCAGTTCTTC. Protein product: CASRGWGGPYNEQFF.

The gene calls are TRBV9 and TRBJ2-1, with 10 bases that match TRBD2. Trimming at V came to 4 bases and at J to 5 bases, leaving 12 bases not matched to a gene. CDR3 length equals 17 residues. Germline assignment: CDR1 SGDLS and CDR2 YYNGEE. The CDR3 DNA reads TGTGCCAGCAGCCTAGGGACCGGGACTAGCGTGGACAATGAGCAGTTCTTC. Translation gives CASSLGTGTSVDNEQFF.